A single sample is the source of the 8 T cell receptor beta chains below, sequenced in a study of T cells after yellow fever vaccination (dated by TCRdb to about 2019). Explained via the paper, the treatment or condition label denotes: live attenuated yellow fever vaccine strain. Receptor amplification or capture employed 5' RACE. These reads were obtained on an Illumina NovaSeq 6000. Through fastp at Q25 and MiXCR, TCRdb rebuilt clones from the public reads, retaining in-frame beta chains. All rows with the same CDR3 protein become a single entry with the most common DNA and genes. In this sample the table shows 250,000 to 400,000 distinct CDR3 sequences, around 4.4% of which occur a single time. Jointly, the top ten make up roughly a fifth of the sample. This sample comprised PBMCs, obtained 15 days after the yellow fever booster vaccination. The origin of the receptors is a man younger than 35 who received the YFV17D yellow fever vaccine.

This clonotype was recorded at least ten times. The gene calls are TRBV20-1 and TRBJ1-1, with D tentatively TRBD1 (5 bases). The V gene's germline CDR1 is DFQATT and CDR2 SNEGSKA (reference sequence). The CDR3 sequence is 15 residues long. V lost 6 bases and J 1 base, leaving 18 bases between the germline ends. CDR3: CSAHPRQNGNTEAFF. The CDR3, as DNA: TGCAGTGCCCATCCCCGACAGAACGGGAACACTGAAGCTTTCTTT.

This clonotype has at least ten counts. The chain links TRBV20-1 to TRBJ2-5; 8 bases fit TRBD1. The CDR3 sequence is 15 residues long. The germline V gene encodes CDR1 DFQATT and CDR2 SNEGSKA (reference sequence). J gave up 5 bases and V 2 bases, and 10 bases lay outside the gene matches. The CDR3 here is CSARPAAGGFETQYF. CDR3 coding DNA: TGCAGTGCTAGACCTGCGGCAGGGGGCTTCGAGACCCAGTACTTC.

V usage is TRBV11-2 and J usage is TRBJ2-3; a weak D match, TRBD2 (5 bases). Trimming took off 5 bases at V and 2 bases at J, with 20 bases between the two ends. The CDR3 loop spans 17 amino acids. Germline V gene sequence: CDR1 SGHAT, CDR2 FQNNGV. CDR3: CASSPTMRESITDTQYF. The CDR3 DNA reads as TGTGCCAGCAGCCCTACAATGAGGGAATCAATCACAGATACGCAGTATTTT.

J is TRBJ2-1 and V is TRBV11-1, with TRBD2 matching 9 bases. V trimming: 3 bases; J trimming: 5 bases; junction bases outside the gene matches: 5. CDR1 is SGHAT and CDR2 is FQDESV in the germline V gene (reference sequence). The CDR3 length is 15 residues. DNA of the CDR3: TGTGCCAGCAGCTTTTTAGCGGGGGAACACAATGAGCAGTTCTTC. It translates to CASSFLAGEHNEQFF.

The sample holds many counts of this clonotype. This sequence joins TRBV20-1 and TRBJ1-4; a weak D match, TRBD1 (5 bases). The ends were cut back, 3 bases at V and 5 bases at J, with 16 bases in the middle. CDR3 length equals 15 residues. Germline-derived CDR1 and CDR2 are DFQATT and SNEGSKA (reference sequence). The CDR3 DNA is TGCAGTGCTAGTTACCCTCACCGGGGGAATGAAAAACTGTTTTTT. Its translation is CSASYPHRGNEKLFF.

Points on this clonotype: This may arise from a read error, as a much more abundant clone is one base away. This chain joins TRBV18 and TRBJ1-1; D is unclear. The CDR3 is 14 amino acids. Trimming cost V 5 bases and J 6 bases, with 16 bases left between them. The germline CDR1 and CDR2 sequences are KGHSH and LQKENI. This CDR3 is CASSTSSDSSEAFF. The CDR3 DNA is TGTGCCAGCTCAACATCGAGTGACTCGTCTGAAGCTTTCTTT. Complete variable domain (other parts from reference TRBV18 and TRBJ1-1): NAGVMQNPRHLVRRRGQEARLRCSPMKGHSHVYWYRQLPEEGLKFMVYLQKENIIDESGMPKERFSAEFPKEGPSILRIQQVVRGDSAAYFCASSTSSDSSEAFFGQGTRLTVV.

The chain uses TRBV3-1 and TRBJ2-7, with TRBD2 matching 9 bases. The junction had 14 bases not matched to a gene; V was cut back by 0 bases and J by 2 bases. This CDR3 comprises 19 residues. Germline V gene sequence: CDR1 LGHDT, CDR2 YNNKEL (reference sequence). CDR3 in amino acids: CASSQDRAGGLPLAYEQYF. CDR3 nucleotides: TGTGCCAGCAGCCAAGATCGAGCGGGGGGCCTACCACTCGCCTACGAGCAGTACTTC.

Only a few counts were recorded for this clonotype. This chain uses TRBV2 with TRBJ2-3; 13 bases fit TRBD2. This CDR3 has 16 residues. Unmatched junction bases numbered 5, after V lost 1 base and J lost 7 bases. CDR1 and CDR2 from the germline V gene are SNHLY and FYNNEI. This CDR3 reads CASSEGWTSGGYTQYF. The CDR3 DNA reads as TGTGCCAGCAGTGAAGGGTGGACTAGCGGGGGTTATACGCAGTATTTT.